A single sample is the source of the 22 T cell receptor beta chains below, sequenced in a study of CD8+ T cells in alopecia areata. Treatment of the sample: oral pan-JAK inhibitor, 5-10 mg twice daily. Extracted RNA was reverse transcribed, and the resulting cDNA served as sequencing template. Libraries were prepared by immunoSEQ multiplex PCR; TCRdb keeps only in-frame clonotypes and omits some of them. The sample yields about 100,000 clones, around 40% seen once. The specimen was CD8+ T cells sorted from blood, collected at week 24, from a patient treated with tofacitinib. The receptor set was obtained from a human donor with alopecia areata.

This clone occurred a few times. In nucleotides, the CDR3 is TGTGCCAGCAGCCAAGATATGATGGCTAGCGGGCACGACAATGAGCAGTTCTTC. Residues: CASSQDMMASGHDNEQFF. The genes are TRBV4-2 and TRBJ2-1; 8 nucleotides align to TRBD2. The V gene end was trimmed by 0 bases and the J gene end by 5 bases; junction bases not matched to a gene: 12. The CDR3 has 18 residues. Looked up from germline, CDR1 is LGHNA and CDR2 is YNFKEQ.

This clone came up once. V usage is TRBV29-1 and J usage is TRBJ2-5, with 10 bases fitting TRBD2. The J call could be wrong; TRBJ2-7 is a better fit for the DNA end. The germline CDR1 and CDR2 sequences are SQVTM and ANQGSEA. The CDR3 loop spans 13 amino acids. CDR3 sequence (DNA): TGCAGCCCACCTAGCCCTAGCGGGAGCGAGCAGTACTTC. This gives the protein CSPPSPSGSEQYF.

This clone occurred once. CDR3 amino acids: CSAQTGYEQYF. CDR3 in DNA: TGCAGTGCACAAACAGGTTACGAGCAGTACTTC. The V gene is TRBV20-1, the J gene TRBJ2-7; D might be TRBD1 (5 bases). Germline V gene sequence: CDR1 DFQATT, CDR2 SNEGSKA (reference sequence). Trimming shortened V by 6 bases and J by 4 bases, and 10 bases separated the two germline ends. This CDR3 region has 11 residues.

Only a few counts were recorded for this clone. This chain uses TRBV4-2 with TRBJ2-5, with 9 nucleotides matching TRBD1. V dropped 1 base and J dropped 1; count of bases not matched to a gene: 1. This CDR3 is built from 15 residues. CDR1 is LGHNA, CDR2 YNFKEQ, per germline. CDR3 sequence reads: CASSQATGGQETQYF. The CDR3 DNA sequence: TGTGCCAGCAGCCAAGCGACAGGGGGCCAAGAGACCCAGTACTTC.

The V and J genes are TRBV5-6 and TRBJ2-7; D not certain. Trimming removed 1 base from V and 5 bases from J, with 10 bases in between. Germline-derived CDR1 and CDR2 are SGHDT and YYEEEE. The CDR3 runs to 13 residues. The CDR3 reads CASSLRVYNEQYF. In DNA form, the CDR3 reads TGTGCCAGCAGCTTGAGGGTTTACAACGAGCAGTACTTC.

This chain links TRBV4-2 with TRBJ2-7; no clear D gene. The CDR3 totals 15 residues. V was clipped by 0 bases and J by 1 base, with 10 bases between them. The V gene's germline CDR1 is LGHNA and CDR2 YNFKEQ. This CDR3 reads CASSQDRGQSYEQYF. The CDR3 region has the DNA TGTGCCAGCAGCCAAGATCGCGGCCAGTCCTACGAGCAGTACTTC.

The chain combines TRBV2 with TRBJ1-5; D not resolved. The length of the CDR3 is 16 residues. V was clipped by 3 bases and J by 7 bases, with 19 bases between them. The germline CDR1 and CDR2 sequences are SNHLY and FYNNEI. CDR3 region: CASSEVRDWSGQPQHF. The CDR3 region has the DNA TGTGCCAGCAGTGAGGTCCGGGATTGGAGTGGACAGCCCCAGCATTTT.

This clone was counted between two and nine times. CDR3 sequence (DNA): TGTGCCAGCAGCAAGGTGGAGGGGTCGGGCTTCAATCAGCCCCAGCATTTT. This sequence encodes CASSKVEGSGFNQPQHF. The chain carries TRBV5-5 and TRBJ1-5; TRBD1 is a possible D gene (5 bases). The CDR3 length is 17 residues. Trimming removed 4 bases from V and 3 bases from J, with 20 bases in between. Germline V gene lookup returns CDR1 SGHKS and CDR2 YYEKEE (reference sequence). Together with reference TRBV5-5 and TRBJ1-5, the CDR3 gives the full variable domain: DAGVTQSPTHLIKTRGQQVTLRCSPISGHKSVSWYQQVLGQGPQFIFQYYEKEERGRGNFPDRFSARQFPNYSSELNVNALLLGDSALYLCASSKVEGSGFNQPQHFGDGTRLSIL.

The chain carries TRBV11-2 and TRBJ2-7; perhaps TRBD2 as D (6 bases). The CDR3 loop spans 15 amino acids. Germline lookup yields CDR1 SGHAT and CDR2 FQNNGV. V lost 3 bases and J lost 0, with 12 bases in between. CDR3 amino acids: CASSFILAHSYEQYF. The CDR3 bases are TGTGCCAGCAGCTTTATCCTAGCGCACTCCTACGAGCAGTACTTC. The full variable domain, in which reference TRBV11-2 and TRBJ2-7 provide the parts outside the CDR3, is EAGVAQSPRYKIIEKRQSVAFWCNPISGHATLYWYQQILGQGPKLLIQFQNNGVVDDSQLPKDRFSAERLKGVDSTLKIQPAKLEDSAVYLCASSFILAHSYEQYFGPGTRLTVT.

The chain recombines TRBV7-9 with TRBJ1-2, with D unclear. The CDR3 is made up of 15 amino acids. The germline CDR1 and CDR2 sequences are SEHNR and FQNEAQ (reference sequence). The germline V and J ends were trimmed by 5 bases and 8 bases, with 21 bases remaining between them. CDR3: CASSPETDPARGYTF. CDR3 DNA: TGTGCCAGCAGCCCCGAGACCGACCCCGCGAGAGGCTACACCTTC.

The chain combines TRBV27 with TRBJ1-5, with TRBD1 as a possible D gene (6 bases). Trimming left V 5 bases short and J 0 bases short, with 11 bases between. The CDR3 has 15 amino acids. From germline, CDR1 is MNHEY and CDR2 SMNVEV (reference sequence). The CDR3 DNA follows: TGTGCCAGCAGTCCCGGGACATTTAGCAATCAGCCCCAGCATTTT. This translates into CASSPGTFSNQPQHF.

Here the CDR3 reads CASSQGDTQYF. CDR3 nucleotide sequence: TGCGCCAGCAGCCAAGGGGATACGCAGTATTTT. The chain carries TRBV4-1 and TRBJ2-3; D not certain. Germline V gives CDR1 MGHRA, CDR2 YSYEKL. CDR3 length: 11 amino acids. The V end was cut by 1 base, the J end by 6 bases, with 2 bases between.

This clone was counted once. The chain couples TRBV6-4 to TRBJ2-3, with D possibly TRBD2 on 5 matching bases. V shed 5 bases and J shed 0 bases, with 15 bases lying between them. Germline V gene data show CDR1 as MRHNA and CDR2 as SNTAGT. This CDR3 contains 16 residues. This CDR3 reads CASSRTQQRSTDTQYF. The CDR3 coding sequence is TGTGCCAGCAGTAGGACTCAACAAAGGAGCACAGATACGCAGTATTTT.

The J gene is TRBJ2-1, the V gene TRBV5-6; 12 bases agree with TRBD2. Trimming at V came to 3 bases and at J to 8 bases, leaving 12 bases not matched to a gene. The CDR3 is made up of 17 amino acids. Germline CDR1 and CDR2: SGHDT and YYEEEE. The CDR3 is CASSWGSSGRGLDEQFF. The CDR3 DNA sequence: TGTGCCAGCAGCTGGGGGTCTAGCGGGAGGGGTTTGGATGAGCAGTTCTTC.

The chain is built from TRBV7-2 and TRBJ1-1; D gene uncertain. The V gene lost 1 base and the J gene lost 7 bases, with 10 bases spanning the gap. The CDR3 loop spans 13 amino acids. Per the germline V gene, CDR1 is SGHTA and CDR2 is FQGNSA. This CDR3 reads CASSLGWRDEAFF. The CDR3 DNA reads TGTGCCAGCAGCTTAGGTTGGCGGGATGAAGCTTTCTTT.

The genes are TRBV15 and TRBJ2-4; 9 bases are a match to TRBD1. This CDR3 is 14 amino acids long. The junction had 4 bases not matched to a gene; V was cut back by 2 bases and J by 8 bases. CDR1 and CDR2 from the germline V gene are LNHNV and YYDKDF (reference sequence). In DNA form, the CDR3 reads TGTGCCACCAGCAGATACGACAGGGGGGACATTCAGTACTTC. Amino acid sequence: CATSRYDRGDIQYF.

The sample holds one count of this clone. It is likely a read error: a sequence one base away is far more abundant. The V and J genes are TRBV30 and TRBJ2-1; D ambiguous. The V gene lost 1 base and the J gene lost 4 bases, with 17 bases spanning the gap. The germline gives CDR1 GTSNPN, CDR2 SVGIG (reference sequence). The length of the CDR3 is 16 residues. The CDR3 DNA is TGTGCCTGGAGTGGGCCGGAACTTGTGGGTTACAATGAGCAGTTCTTC. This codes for CAWSGPELVGYNEQFF.

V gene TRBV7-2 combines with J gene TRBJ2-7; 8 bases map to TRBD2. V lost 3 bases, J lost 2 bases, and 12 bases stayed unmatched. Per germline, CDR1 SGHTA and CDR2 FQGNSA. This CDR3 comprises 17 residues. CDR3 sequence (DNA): TGTGCCAGCAGCTTTCCGGGAGGGACGAGACTCGCCTACGAGCAGTACTTC. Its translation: CASSFPGGTRLAYEQYF.

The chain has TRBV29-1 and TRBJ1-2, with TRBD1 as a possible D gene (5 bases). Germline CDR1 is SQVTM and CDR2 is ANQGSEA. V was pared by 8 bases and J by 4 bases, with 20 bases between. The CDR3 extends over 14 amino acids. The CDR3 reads CSTTGALKSYGYTF. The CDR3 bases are TGCAGCACGACCGGGGCACTCAAGTCCTATGGCTACACCTTC.

The CDR3: CASSQADRGSYEQYF. DNA of the CDR3: TGCGCCAGCAGCCAAGCAGACAGGGGTTCCTACGAGCAGTACTTC. The rearrangement uses TRBV4-1 and TRBJ2-7; 8 nucleotides agree with TRBD1. Germline V lookup: CDR1 MGHRA, CDR2 YSYEKL. Germline trimming cut 1 base from V and 1 base from J; bases unmatched to any gene: 3. This CDR3 contains 15 residues.

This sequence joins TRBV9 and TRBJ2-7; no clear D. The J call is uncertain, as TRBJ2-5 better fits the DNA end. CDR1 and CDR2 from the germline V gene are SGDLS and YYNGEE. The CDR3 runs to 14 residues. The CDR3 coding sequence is TGTGCCAGCAGCGTAGGGGTAGTGACAGAGACCCAGTACTTC. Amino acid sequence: CASSVGVVTETQYF.

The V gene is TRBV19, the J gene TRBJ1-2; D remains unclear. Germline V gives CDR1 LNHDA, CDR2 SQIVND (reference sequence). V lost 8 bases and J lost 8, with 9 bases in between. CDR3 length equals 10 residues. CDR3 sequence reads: CASGPGGYTF. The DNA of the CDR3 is TGTGCCAGTGGCCCTGGGGGCTACACCTTC.